Below, 25 T cell receptor beta chains from the same sample are listed, as sequenced in a study of T-cell memory formation after mild COVID-19. TCRdb called the 5' RACE reads again in MiXCR, with one record for every CDR3 protein. The data hold about 84,000 distinct CDR3 sequences, with about 14% observed a single time. Sample: PBMCs or a T cell subset sorted from them (not recorded which). These receptors all stem from an adult woman who had mild COVID-19 (a few samples of this study predate the infection). Cell type and time point are not known.

The J gene is TRBJ2-1, the V gene TRBV4-2; 9 positions agree with TRBD2. The CDR3 extends over 16 amino acids. The J segment lost 8 bases and the V segment lost 0 bases, leaving 8 bases of the junction unmatched. Per germline, CDR1 LGHNA and CDR2 YNFKEQ. Here the CDR3 reads CASSQDRAGGPDEQFF. The CDR3 DNA reads TGTGCCAGCAGCCAAGATCGGGCGGGGGGGCCCGATGAGCAGTTCTTC.

This clonotype occurred many times. J is TRBJ1-1 and V is TRBV4-3; 7 nucleotides match TRBD1. The junction had 12 bases not matched to a gene; V was cut back by 0 bases and J by 5 bases. The V gene's germline CDR1 is LGHNA and CDR2 YSLEER. This CDR3 is 17 amino acids long. The CDR3 reads CASSQDSGGGGRTEAFF. CDR3 in DNA: TGCGCCAGCAGCCAAGATAGTGGTGGAGGGGGCAGGACTGAAGCTTTCTTT.

This chain links TRBV28 with TRBJ2-3; D is ambiguous. The CDR3 loop spans 12 amino acids. Germline V gives CDR1 MDHEN, CDR2 SYDVKM. V was shortened by 3 bases and J by 1 base, with 2 bases between the two germline ends. The CDR3 is CASSLRTDTQYF. Here the CDR3 DNA reads TGTGCCAGCAGTTTGCGCACAGATACGCAGTATTTT.

Comments on this clonotype: A much larger clone differs by one base, so this may be a read error. The rearrangement joins TRBV29-1 to TRBJ2-7, with D unclear. The ends were cut back, 6 bases at V and 2 bases at J, with 11 bases in the middle. Germline assignment: CDR1 SQVTM and CDR2 ANQGSEA. The CDR3 extends over 12 amino acids. CDR3 loop: CSVDDTAYEQYF. The CDR3 bases are TGCAGCGTGGATGACACGGCCTACGAGCAGTACTTC.

There are a few counts of this clonotype. The chain employs TRBV30 and TRBJ2-7; 7 positions agree with TRBD1. This CDR3 has 13 residues. Per germline, CDR1 GTSNPN and CDR2 SVGIG (reference sequence). The V gene end was trimmed by 4 bases and the J gene end by 6 bases; junction bases not matched to a gene: 9. CDR3 sequence (DNA): TGTGCCTGGAATGGACAGGCCCGTCTCGAGCAGTACTTC. Protein: CAWNGQARLEQYF.

V usage is TRBV5-6 and J usage is TRBJ2-7, with 10 bases lining up with TRBD1. This CDR3 is 15 amino acids long. Per the germline V gene, CDR1 is SGHDT and CDR2 is YYEEEE. V was pared by 5 bases and J by 5 bases, with 10 bases of the junction left unmatched. The CDR3 protein is CASSNTGTGDDEQYF. CDR3 bases: TGTGCCAGCAGTAACACCGGGACAGGGGATGACGAGCAGTACTTC.

This clonotype was found once. The chain joins TRBV29-1 to TRBJ1-2; 7 bases are shared with TRBD1. CDR1 and CDR2 from the germline V gene are SQVTM and ANQGSEA. The CDR3 is made up of 12 amino acids. V dropped 7 bases and J dropped 4; count of bases not matched to a gene: 6. This CDR3 is CSDDPGGYGYTF. DNA of the CDR3: TGCAGCGATGATCCAGGGGGCTATGGCTACACCTTC. Full variable domain (remainder filled in from reference TRBV29-1 and TRBJ1-2): SAVISQKPSRDICQRGTSLTIQCQVDSQVTMMFWYRQQPGQSLTLIATANQGSEATYESGFVIDKFPISRPNLTFSTLTVSNMSPEDSSIYLCSDDPGGYGYTFGSGTRLTVV.

This clonotype was seen a handful of times. CDR3 sequence (DNA): TGTGCCAGCAGCTTATCGGTGGAGGGGATGAACACTGAAGCTTTCTTT. Its protein product is CASSLSVEGMNTEAFF. This chain links TRBV5-5 with TRBJ1-1, with a tentative D call TRBD1 (5 bases). The CDR3 extends over 16 amino acids. The V end lost 2 bases, the J end lost 0 bases, and 14 bases lay between the germline ends. CDR1 is SGHKS, CDR2 YYEKEE, per germline (reference sequence).

The chain carries TRBV7-8 and TRBJ2-5, with 12 bases aligning to TRBD2. This CDR3 spans 15 amino acids. V gave up 7 bases and J gave up 1 base; unmatched junction bases: 4. Germline V lookup: CDR1 SGHVS, CDR2 FQNEAQ. The CDR3 sequence: CASKKGLAGQETQYF. The CDR3, as DNA: TGTGCCAGCAAAAAGGGACTAGCGGGCCAAGAGACCCAGTACTTC.

This clonotype was counted between two and nine times. This rearrangement joins TRBV21-1 to TRBJ2-4; the table's D call, TRBD1, was not checked against the DNA. TRBV21-1 is a recognized pseudogene. This CDR3 is 19 amino acids long. The CDR3 DNA follows: TGTGCCAGCAGCAACTCCATCCCGGGACAGGGGTTGGGCAAAAACATTCAGTACTTC. Protein product: CASSNSIPGQGLGKNIQYF.

The chain links TRBV24-1 to TRBJ2-7; D call uncertain. Germline V CDR1 and CDR2: KGHDR, SFDVKD. V was trimmed by 0 bases and J by 4 bases, leaving 18 bases between them. The CDR3 runs 17 residues. CDR3 in amino acids: CATSDLPPRQELYEQYF. CDR3 nucleotides: TGTGCCACCAGTGATTTGCCCCCGCGGCAAGAACTGTACGAGCAGTACTTC.

The V call is TRBV4-1, the J call TRBJ2-3; no firm D call. CDR1 is MGHRA and CDR2 is YSYEKL in the germline V gene. CDR3 size: 13 residues. V was cut by 0 bases and J by 8 bases, with 9 bases left in between. The CDR3 bases are TGCGCCAGCAGCCAAGAAACAAGAGTTACGCAGTATTTT. Translation gives CASSQETRVTQYF.

This clonotype was found many times. This chain connects TRBV29-1 to TRBJ2-1, with D possibly TRBD1 on 6 matching bases. V was trimmed by 8 bases and J by 5 bases, leaving 19 bases between them. This CDR3 has 14 amino acids. Germline V lookup: CDR1 SQVTM, CDR2 ANQGSEA. CDR3 DNA sequence: TGCAGCACCTACCCTGGACAGAGAAACAATGAGCAGTTCTTC. Protein sequence: CSTYPGQRNNEQFF.

The chain joins TRBV20-1 to TRBJ2-7; 10 bases are a match to TRBD2. CDR3 length: 14 residues. Germline values: CDR1 DFQATT, CDR2 SNEGSKA (reference sequence). V was clipped by 3 bases and J by 4 bases; unmatched bases: 6. CDR3 region: CSASPGTSAYEQYF. Here the CDR3 DNA reads TGCAGTGCTAGCCCCGGGACTAGCGCGTACGAGCAGTACTTC.

In this sample, this clonotype turned up a few times. The rearrangement joins TRBV5-5 to TRBJ1-2; 10 positions agree with TRBD1. Germline V CDR1 and CDR2: SGHKS, YYEKEE (reference sequence). V lost 2 bases and J lost 3; bases outside the gene matches: 10. The CDR3 sequence is 17 residues long. For the CDR3, the DNA is TGTGCCAGCAGCTTCCCGACAGGGGGCCAGGTGGACTATGGCTACACCTTC. Its translation: CASSFPTGGQVDYGYTF.

This clonotype was found once. This sequence joins TRBV12-3 or TRBV12-4 and TRBJ2-4; tentatively, D is TRBD2 (6 bases). The CDR3 extends over 17 amino acids. V was pared by 3 bases and J by 0 bases, with 15 bases between. This CDR3 reads CASSLGTFLLAKNIQYF. The CDR3 DNA is TGTGCCAGCAGTTTGGGGACTTTCCTTTTAGCCAAAAACATTCAGTACTTC.

The V gene is TRBV20-1, the J gene TRBJ2-1, with D perhaps assigned TRBD1 or TRBD2 (5 bases each). Germline V lookup: CDR1 DFQATT, CDR2 SNEGSKA (reference sequence). V gave up 3 bases and J gave up 2 bases, with 14 bases separating them. CDR3 size: 15 residues. CDR3 protein: CSARNRDLAYNEQFF. In DNA, the CDR3 is TGCAGTGCTAGGAACCGGGACCTCGCCTACAATGAGCAGTTCTTC.

This sequence joins TRBV5-1 and TRBJ2-3, with 8 bases aligning to TRBD1. The germline V gene has CDR1 SGHRS and CDR2 YFSETQ. The length of the CDR3 is 15 residues. Trimming at V came to 4 bases and at J to 2 bases, leaving 6 bases not matched to a gene. The DNA for the CDR3 is TGCGCCAGCAGCACAGGACAGGGAGACACAGATACGCAGTATTTT. This encodes CASSTGQGDTDTQYF.

In its sample, this clonotype was seen a few times. V and J are TRBV4-1 and TRBJ2-7; 9 nucleotides match TRBD1. The V segment lost 1 base and the J segment 2 bases; nucleotides outside the gene matches: 3. The V gene's germline CDR1 is MGHRA and CDR2 YSYEKL. This CDR3 region has 15 residues. The DNA for the CDR3 is TGCGCCAGCAGCCAAGGACAGGGGGTCACCTACGAGCAGTACTTC. As protein: CASSQGQGVTYEQYF.

This clonotype was observed a few times. V gene TRBV5-1 combines with J gene TRBJ2-1; TRBD2 matches 7 bases. The germline CDR1 and CDR2 sequences are SGHRS and YFSETQ. The CDR3 extends over 15 amino acids. V shed 2 bases, J shed 8 bases, and the junction held 10 bases outside the gene matches. This chain's CDR3 is CASSLGGSTTDEQFF. CDR3 sequence (DNA): TGCGCCAGCAGCTTAGGCGGGAGCACAACCGATGAGCAGTTCTTC.

This clonotype was counted between two and nine times. The chain uses TRBV10-2 and TRBJ2-7; the D gene is possibly TRBD2 (6 bases). Trimming stripped 4 bases from V and 2 bases from J, with 15 bases between. Germline V CDR1 and CDR2: WSHSY, SAAADI. The CDR3 covers 15 residues. The CDR3 DNA reads as TGCGCCAGCAGTGGGGCGGGATGGACCCCCTACGAGCAGTACTTC. Translated: CASSGAGWTPYEQYF.

This clonotype was recorded a few times. The gene calls are TRBV29-1 and TRBJ1-2, with D possibly matching TRBD1 (6 bases). This CDR3 has 14 residues. With 6 bases removed from V and 5 bases from J, the gap between germline ends came to 19 bases. The germline CDR1 and CDR2 sequences are SQVTM and ANQGSEA. CDR3 protein: CSVEEGGPGYGYTF. As DNA, the CDR3 is TGCAGCGTCGAGGAGGGGGGGCCTGGGTATGGCTACACCTTC. The full variable domain, completed using reference TRBV29-1 and TRBJ1-2, is SAVISQKPSRDICQRGTSLTIQCQVDSQVTMMFWYRQQPGQSLTLIATANQGSEATYESGFVIDKFPISRPNLTFSTLTVSNMSPEDSSIYLCSVEEGGPGYGYTFGSGTRLTVV.

This clonotype was counted many times. The J gene is TRBJ2-1, the V gene TRBV7-9; D gene ambiguous. Germline CDR1 is SEHNR and CDR2 is FQNEAQ (reference sequence). The CDR3 length is 17 residues. The ends were cut back, 4 bases at V and 8 bases at J, with 24 bases in the middle. The CDR3 DNA sequence: TGTGCCAGCAGCTCAAGCGATTTGTTGGTTGGTTCACATGAGCAGTTCTTC. This translates into CASSSSDLLVGSHEQFF.

J is TRBJ2-1 and V is TRBV10-3, with D tentatively TRBD2 (6 bases). Trimming removed 8 bases at V and 4 bases at J, with 24 bases between. Germline V gene lookup returns CDR1 ENHRY and CDR2 SYGVKD. This CDR3 has 17 amino acids. DNA for the CDR3: TGTGCCATCCTAGACACGCGGCATAGCGGAACATACAATGAGCAGTTCTTC. Translation gives CAILDTRHSGTYNEQFF.

The J gene is TRBJ2-1, the V gene TRBV5-1, with 7 bases fitting TRBD1. With 1 base clipped from V and 6 bases from J, the junction kept 4 bases outside the gene matches. Germline V gives CDR1 SGHRS, CDR2 YFSETQ. This CDR3 spans 14 amino acids. DNA of the CDR3: TGCGCCAGCAGCTTGCGACAGGGAAGCAATGAGCAGTTCTTC. This sequence encodes CASSLRQGSNEQFF.